These 28 T cell receptor beta chains came from one sample sequenced in a study of blood T cell repertoires in COVID-19. The method was immunoSEQ multiplex PCR; TCRdb's version includes in-frame clones alone and lacks a portion of them. The table shows around 59,000 clones, with approximately 80% occurring only once. Sequences were obtained from peripheral blood. These receptors originate from a human donor in a cohort sampled during active COVID-19.

This CDR3 reads CASSVLAGAAIRVPGELFF. CDR3 DNA: TGTGCCAGCAGTGTACTAGCGGGAGCGGCGATAAGGGTTCCCGGGGAGCTGTTTTTT. The chain employs TRBV28 and TRBJ2-2, with TRBD2 matching over 11 bases. CDR3 size: 19 residues. The V gene's germline CDR1 is MDHEN and CDR2 SYDVKM. Trimming removed 5 bases from V and 6 bases from J; junction bases left unmatched: 17.

The chain recombines TRBV2 with TRBJ1-1; 8 nucleotides agree with TRBD1. Germline CDR1 reads SNHLY; CDR2 reads FYNNEI. The V segment lost 6 bases and the J segment 5 bases; nucleotides outside the gene matches: 5. This CDR3 contains 13 residues. The CDR3 sequence is CASSQTGETEAFF. In nucleotides, the CDR3 is TGTGCCAGCAGCCAGACAGGGGAAACTGAAGCTTTCTTT.

This clone was counted between two and nine times. The rearrangement uses TRBV7-2 and TRBJ2-1; D is uncertain. The CDR3 length is 12 residues. Trimming took off 5 bases at V and 7 bases at J, with 9 bases between the two ends. Germline V CDR1 and CDR2: SGHTA, FQGNSA. CDR3 sequence: CASSNPPNEQFF. The CDR3 nucleotides are TGTGCCAGCAGCAATCCCCCGAATGAGCAGTTCTTC. Based on the CDR3 plus reference TRBV7-2 and TRBJ2-1, the full variable domain is GAGVSQSPSNKVTEKGKDVELRCDPISGHTALYWYRQSLGQGLEFLIYFQGNSAPDKSGLPSDRFSAERTGGSVSTLTIQRTQQEDSAVYLCASSNPPNEQFFGPGTRLTVL.

The V and J genes are TRBV3-1 (or the pseudogene TRBV3-2) and TRBJ2-7, with TRBD1 matching 9 bases. The germline CDR1 and CDR2 sequences are LGHDT and YNNKEL (reference sequence). Losses at the gene ends were 1 base for V and 3 bases for J; bases not matched to a gene: 4. This CDR3 is built from 15 residues. CDR3 nucleotide sequence: TGTGCCAGCAGCCAAGGACAGGGGGGAATCTACGAGCAGTACTTC. Translated, it gives CASSQGQGGIYEQYF.

This clone was observed a few times. The genes are TRBV6-5 and TRBJ2-2; D possibly corresponds to TRBD2 (6 bases). The germline V gene encodes CDR1 MNHEY and CDR2 SVGAGI. This CDR3 comprises 14 residues. V was pared by 9 bases and J by 10 bases, with 21 bases between. CDR3 residues: CASSRDSESAELFF. The CDR3, as DNA: TGTGCCAGTTCCCGGGACTCTGAATCGGCGGAGCTGTTTTTT.

The chain employs TRBV4-2 and TRBJ2-7; 9 bases fit TRBD2. CDR3 length equals 15 residues. Germline assignment: CDR1 LGHNA and CDR2 YNFKEQ. Germline trimming cut 2 bases from V and 5 bases from J; bases unmatched to any gene: 7. CDR3 DNA: TGTGCCAGCAGCCAATTAGCGGGAGCGCTCAACGAGCAGTACTTC. Translated, it gives CASSQLAGALNEQYF.

This clone has a handful of counts. J is TRBJ1-1 and V is TRBV28, with D tentatively TRBD1 (5 bases). The V gene lost 4 bases and the J gene lost 1 base, with 16 bases spanning the gap. The CDR3 has 16 amino acids. In germline, CDR1 is MDHEN, CDR2 SYDVKM. The CDR3 DNA reads TGTGCCAGCAGTTCCCCAGGGTCTCCAGCGAACACTGAAGCTTTCTTT. Protein: CASSSPGSPANTEAFF. Full variable domain (remainder filled in from reference TRBV28 and TRBJ1-1): DVKVTQSSRYLVKRTGEKVFLECVQDMDHENMFWYRQDPGLGLRLIYFSYDVKMKEKGDIPEGYSVSREKKERFSLILESASTNQTSMYLCASSSPGSPANTEAFFGQGTRLTVV.

The chain uses TRBV19 and TRBJ2-3; TRBD2 is a possible D gene (5 bases). Germline V gene lookup returns CDR1 LNHDA and CDR2 SQIVND (reference sequence). Between the trimmed V and J ends, which lost 2 bases and 4 bases, there was a span of 16 bases. The CDR3 spans 16 residues. The CDR3 sequence: CASSIFGGPSPDTQYF. The DNA for the CDR3 is TGTGCCAGTAGTATATTTGGCGGGCCTAGTCCAGATACGCAGTATTTT.

CDR3 sequence reads: CATSRDGGTSGRNEQFF. The CDR3 DNA sequence: TGTGCCACCAGCAGAGATGGTGGGACTAGCGGGAGGAATGAGCAGTTCTTC. The chain joins TRBV15 to TRBJ2-1; 15 bases match TRBD2. Germline CDR1 LNHNV, CDR2 YYDKDF (reference sequence). With 0 bases clipped from V and 7 bases from J, the junction kept 4 bases outside the gene matches. The CDR3 is made up of 17 amino acids.

With regard to this clone: The sample carries other DNA sequences with the same CDR3. The chain couples TRBV24-1 to TRBJ2-7; 7 positions match TRBD1. V trimming: 4 bases; J trimming: 2 bases; junction bases outside the gene matches: 7. Germline loops: CDR1 KGHDR, CDR2 SFDVKD. The CDR3 covers 15 residues. The CDR3 region has the DNA TGTGCCACCAGTGACCCACGGGACAGAACCTACGAGCAGTACTTC. Amino acids: CATSDPRDRTYEQYF.

This chain links TRBV19 with TRBJ2-5; TRBD2 is a possible D gene (6 bases). In germline, CDR1 is LNHDA, CDR2 SQIVND (reference sequence). V was cut by 4 bases and J by 7 bases, with 16 bases left in between. The CDR3 length is 14 residues. The CDR3 bases are TGTGCCAGTAGTAGGGGGGACGGGGTAGGGACCCAGTACTTC. Amino acids: CASSRGDGVGTQYF.

The chain has TRBV30 and TRBJ1-3; D uncertain. The CDR3 extends over 14 amino acids. Per the germline V gene, CDR1 is GTSNPN and CDR2 is SVGIG (reference sequence). V gave up 4 bases and J gave up 0 bases, with 10 bases separating them. DNA for the CDR3: TGTGCCTGGACAGGAGGAAGCTCTGGAAACACCATATATTTT. Amino acid sequence: CAWTGGSSGNTIYF.

This clone showed up just once. This chain uses TRBV27 with TRBJ1-5; tentatively, D is TRBD1 (6 bases). V was cut by 5 bases and J by 7 bases, with 12 bases left in between. This CDR3 region has 13 residues. CDR1 and CDR2 from the germline V gene are MNHEY and SMNVEV (reference sequence). This chain's CDR3 is CASSTAGGQPQHF. CDR3 sequence (DNA): TGTGCCAGCAGTACCGCTGGGGGCCAGCCCCAGCATTTT.

The chain couples TRBV25-1 to TRBJ2-7, with TRBD1 as a possible D gene (6 bases). With 10 bases removed from V and 5 bases from J, the gap between germline ends came to 24 bases. Germline V gives CDR1 MGHDK, CDR2 SYGVNS. The CDR3 has 15 residues. DNA of the CDR3: TGTGCCAACCCCCCCCTGTCAGGGGCAATGGACGAGCAGTACTTC. Amino acids: CANPPLSGAMDEQYF.

V usage is TRBV28 and J usage is TRBJ1-1; no firm D call. The CDR3 loop spans 12 amino acids. CDR1 and CDR2 (germline): MDHEN, SYDVKM. V was pared by 10 bases and J by 4 bases, with 13 bases between. The chain's CDR3 is CATIGVGTEAFF. The CDR3 DNA follows: TGTGCCACAATCGGGGTCGGCACTGAAGCTTTCTTT.

The genes are TRBV18 and TRBJ2-1; 7 nucleotides agree with TRBD2. CDR3 length: 15 amino acids. Germline assignment: CDR1 KGHSH and CDR2 LQKENI. V lost 4 bases and J lost 4; bases outside the gene matches: 7. The CDR3 DNA follows: TGTGCCAGCTCACGAATTGGGACTACTTACAATGAGCAGTTCTTC. Encoded protein: CASSRIGTTYNEQFF.

V and J are TRBV6-2 or TRBV6-3 and TRBJ1-5; TRBD1 matches at 9 bases. With 4 bases clipped from V and 7 bases from J, the junction kept 8 bases outside the gene matches. This CDR3 contains 15 residues. CDR1 is MNHEY and CDR2 is SVGEGT in the germline V gene. The CDR3 sequence: CASSSHRGLRQPQHF. As DNA, the CDR3 is TGTGCCAGCAGTTCCCACAGGGGGCTAAGGCAGCCCCAGCATTTT.

In its sample, this clone was seen a few times. The chain links TRBV3-1 (or the pseudogene TRBV3-2) to TRBJ1-2; D not certain. The CDR3 has 13 residues. The V gene's germline CDR1 is LGHDT and CDR2 YNNKEL (reference sequence). With 1 base removed from V and 3 bases from J, the gap between germline ends came to 6 bases. CDR3 protein: CASSQGRDYGYTF. CDR3 in DNA: TGTGCCAGCAGCCAAGGGAGGGACTATGGCTACACCTTC.

In this sample, this clone turned up a few times. This rearrangement joins TRBV27 to TRBJ2-5, with TRBD2 matching over 8 bases. CDR3 length equals 15 residues. In germline, CDR1 is MNHEY, CDR2 SMNVEV (reference sequence). The trim removed 2 bases at V and 7 bases at J, leaving 9 bases unmatched. For the CDR3, the DNA is TGTGCCAGCAGTTTAGGGAGCGGGAGCGGAGGGACCCAGTACTTC. This codes for CASSLGSGSGGTQYF.

The chain has TRBV9 and TRBJ2-7, with 7 bases that match TRBD2. The CDR3 is made up of 16 amino acids. Germline V gives CDR1 SGDLS, CDR2 YYNGEE. Losses at the gene ends were 3 bases for V and 0 bases for J; bases not matched to a gene: 9. CDR3 residues: CASSGGAGRVSYEQYF. The DNA for the CDR3 is TGTGCCAGCAGCGGAGGAGCGGGGAGGGTCTCCTACGAGCAGTACTTC.

The chain uses TRBV15 and TRBJ2-3, with TRBD2 matching 7 bases. The CDR3 runs to 15 residues. J gave up 2 bases and V 7 bases, and 9 bases lay outside the gene matches. Per the germline V gene, CDR1 is LNHNV and CDR2 is YYDKDF (reference sequence). The CDR3 reads CATKPGTTVTDTQYF. The CDR3 DNA sequence: TGTGCCACCAAACCCGGGACTACCGTCACAGATACGCAGTATTTT.

V is TRBV10-2 and J is TRBJ2-2; a weak D match, TRBD2 (7 bases). Germline loops: CDR1 WSHSY, CDR2 SAAADI. V was trimmed by 8 bases and J by 4 bases, leaving 17 bases between them. The CDR3 covers 15 residues. The CDR3 loop reads CASEKGGAFTGELFF. The DNA for the CDR3 is TGCGCCAGCGAGAAGGGGGGGGCCTTCACCGGGGAGCTGTTTTTT.

The chain employs TRBV28 and TRBJ2-6, with unresolved D. CDR1 and CDR2 (germline): MDHEN, SYDVKM. V was shortened by 2 bases and J by 0 bases, with 11 bases between the two germline ends. The length of the CDR3 is 17 residues. CDR3 bases: TGTGCCAGCAGTTTAGCCGGAGCCGTCTCTGGGGCCAACGTCCTGACTTTC. Its protein is CASSLAGAVSGANVLTF. Complete variable domain (other parts from reference TRBV28 and TRBJ2-6): DVKVTQSSRYLVKRTGEKVFLECVQDMDHENMFWYRQDPGLGLRLIYFSYDVKMKEKGDIPEGYSVSREKKERFSLILESASTNQTSMYLCASSLAGAVSGANVLTFGAGSRLTVL.

The chain has TRBV19 and TRBJ1-6, with 9 bases that match TRBD1. This CDR3 contains 19 residues. The J segment lost 5 bases and the V segment lost 5 bases, leaving 16 bases of the junction unmatched. Germline lookup yields CDR1 LNHDA and CDR2 SQIVND (reference sequence). As DNA, the CDR3 is TGTGCCAGTAGTTTTCTGCGGGGTTCCGGACAGGGGAATAATTCACCCCTCCACTTT. Its translation is CASSFLRGSGQGNNSPLHF.

V usage is TRBV10-1 and J usage is TRBJ2-3; TRBD2 aligns across 10 bases. The ends lost 6 bases at V and 2 bases at J; junction bases unmatched: 2. Germline V gives CDR1 WNHNN, CDR2 SYGVQD (reference sequence). The CDR3 has 14 amino acids. This CDR3 reads CASSLAGVTDTQYF. As DNA, the CDR3 is TGCGCCAGCAGCCTAGCGGGGGTCACAGATACGCAGTATTTT.

The chain is built from TRBV2 and TRBJ1-1; 7 nucleotides line up with TRBD1. Trimming took 11 bases from V and 4 from J; bases not matched to a gene: 10. This CDR3 has 13 residues. Per the germline V gene, CDR1 is SNHLY and CDR2 is FYNNEI. CDR3 DNA sequence: TGTGCCGGACAACAGGGGATCGGCACTGAAGCTTTCTTT. Encoded protein: CAGQQGIGTEAFF.

This clone was counted between two and nine times. The chain has TRBV5-1 and TRBJ2-3, with D possibly TRBD2 on 6 matching bases. V lost 3 bases to trimming and J lost 2 bases, with 10 bases between them. This CDR3 spans 14 amino acids. Per germline, CDR1 SGHRS and CDR2 YFSETQ. The CDR3 DNA is TGCGCCAGCAGCTCAGGAGGGGACACAGATACGCAGTATTTT. Translation: CASSSGGDTDTQYF.

The gene calls are TRBV2 and TRBJ2-2; TRBD2 agrees at 14 bases. J gave up 5 bases and V 6 bases, and 8 bases lay outside the gene matches. CDR1 and CDR2 (germline): SNHLY, FYNNEI. CDR3 length equals 17 residues. The CDR3: CASSLRRLAGGTGELFF. The CDR3 DNA reads TGTGCCAGCAGCCTAAGGCGACTAGCGGGAGGGACCGGGGAGCTGTTTTTT.